This is a list of T cell receptor beta chains from one sample in a study of blood T cell repertoires in COVID-19. Repertoires were generated with immunoSEQ multiplex PCR, while TCRdb's copy carries only in-frame clones and drops some. Among tens of thousands of clones listed, 70% to 80% were seen once. Material: peripheral blood. The receptors stem from a man aged 65 to 79 with active or convalescent COVID-19. Both conserved end residues are part of each CDR3. Fields, in order: D gene, clone size, J gene, V gene, CDR3 protein, CDR3 DNA. A D gene is named only where the DNA matches it firmly. The listing skips clone size in some rows; elsewhere it reads once, few, many or a size class.

D gene: NA
clone size: NA
J gene: TRBJ1-2
V gene: TRBV27
CDR3 protein: CASSLSMGGGLRIDYGYTF
CDR3 DNA: TGTGCCAGCAGTTTATCGATGGGGGGGGGTCTGAGGATCGACTATGGCTACACCTTC

D gene: TRBD2
clone size: NA
J gene: TRBJ2-7
V gene: TRBV28
CDR3 protein: CASVPGGPFYEQYF
CDR3 DNA: TGTGCCAGCGTTCCGGGGGGGCCGTTCTACGAGCAGTACTTC

D gene: NA
clone size: NA
J gene: TRBJ2-5
V gene: TRBV3-1/TRBV3-2
CDR3 protein: CASSILETQYF
CDR3 DNA: NA

D gene: NA
clone size: NA
J gene: TRBJ1-2
V gene: TRBV21-1
CDR3 protein: CASSNRDRWGYTF
CDR3 DNA: TGTGCCAGCAGCAACCGGGACAGATGGGGCTACACCTTC

D gene: NA
clone size: NA
J gene: TRBJ2-7
V gene: TRBV28
CDR3 protein: CASSSPDRGEQYF
CDR3 DNA: TGTGCCAGCAGTTCACCAGACCGGGGAGAGCAGTACTTC

D gene: TRBD1
clone size: NA
J gene: TRBJ1-5
V gene: TRBV6-1
CDR3 protein: CASSDDRGIQPQHF
CDR3 DNA: TGTGCCAGCAGTGACGACAGGGGAATTCAGCCCCAGCATTTT

D gene: TRBD1
clone size: NA
J gene: TRBJ2-7
V gene: TRBV19
CDR3 protein: CASSIRGGSSYEQYF
CDR3 DNA: TGTGCCAGTAGTATAAGAGGGGGCAGCTCCTACGAGCAGTACTTC

D gene: NA
clone size: few
J gene: TRBJ1-2
V gene: TRBV10-3
CDR3 protein: CAISELETSSTF
CDR3 DNA: TGTGCCATCAGTGAGTTAGAGACAAGTTCCACCTTC

D gene: TRBD2
clone size: NA
J gene: TRBJ2-7
V gene: TRBV6-6
CDR3 protein: CASSYQGGRTYEQYF
CDR3 DNA: TGTGCCAGCAGTTACCAGGGAGGGAGAACCTACGAGCAGTACTTC

D gene: NA
clone size: NA
J gene: TRBJ2-1
V gene: TRBV9
CDR3 protein: CASSVATETEQFF
CDR3 DNA: TGTGCCAGCAGCGTAGCTACCGAAACGGAGCAGTTCTTC

D gene: NA
clone size: NA
J gene: TRBJ2-3
V gene: TRBV27
CDR3 protein: CASSLGQSLTDTQYF
CDR3 DNA: TGTGCCAGCAGTTTGGGACAATCACTCACAGATACGCAGTATTTT

D gene: TRBD1
clone size: NA
J gene: TRBJ1-3
V gene: TRBV10-3
CDR3 protein: CAISDPGQGAISMGNTIYF
CDR3 DNA: TGTGCCATCAGTGATCCGGGACAGGGGGCCATATCTATGGGAAACACCATATATTTT

D gene: NA
clone size: few
J gene: TRBJ1-3
V gene: TRBV21-1
CDR3 protein: CASSKRWGQDRNTIYF
CDR3 DNA: TGTGCCAGCAGCAAACGTTGGGGACAGGATCGGAACACCATATATTTT

D gene: NA
clone size: NA
J gene: TRBJ2-5
V gene: TRBV6-1
CDR3 protein: CASSEAPLRETQYF
CDR3 DNA: TGTGCCAGCAGTGAAGCGCCCCTGAGGGAGACCCAGTACTTC

D gene: TRBD2
clone size: NA
J gene: TRBJ2-5
V gene: TRBV3-1/TRBV3-2
CDR3 protein: CASSQGGTSRETQYF
CDR3 DNA: TGTGCCAGCAGCCAAGGGGGGACTAGCAGGGAGACCCAGTACTTC